This T cell receptor (beta chain) was observed in a study of T cells expressing NK-cell markers. For the study at large: The eight sequenced donors comprised seven who were HCMV-seropositive and one who was seronegative.

TCRdb reprocessed the 5' RACE reads and stores each CDR3 protein as one record, lacking DNA. The table lists about 370,000 distinct CDR3 sequences, with around 10% in the top ten. This receptor was identified in a woman in her fifties or sixties in good health. Sequencing was done on a sample of blood T cells: a sorted CD56 or NKG2C T cell subset, CD4+ or CD8+ T cells, or bulk PBMC T cells (not recorded which).

The CDR3 region is CASSESGRTQQKSDTQYF. This chain uses TRBV25-1 with TRBJ2-3; TCRdb selects TRBD1, and the lack of DNA leaves this call unchecked. Germline lookup yields CDR1 MGHDK and CDR2 SYGVNS. This CDR3 has 18 amino acids.